This passage covers 14 T cell receptor beta chains from one sample sequenced in a study of OX40 agonist ivuxolimab in advanced cancers. Repertoires were generated with immunoSEQ multiplex PCR, while TCRdb's copy carries only in-frame clones and drops some. The sample records about 49,000 clones, 81% being singletons. Sequenced here: CD4+ or CD8+ T cells sorted from blood, sampled in a trial of the OX40 agonist ivuxolimab. The receptors stem from an adult with an advanced solid tumor such as melanoma, head and neck, liver or kidney cancer.

The J gene is TRBJ2-4, the V gene TRBV7-2; D not resolved. V dropped 7 bases and J dropped 8 bases, with 15 bases sitting between them. CDR1 and CDR2 (germline): SGHTA, FQGNSA. The CDR3 is 13 amino acids. CDR3 coding DNA: TGTGCCAGCACCCTTGGACCTAGGGACATTCAGTACTTC. It encodes CASTLGPRDIQYF.

In its sample, this clone was seen once. V usage is TRBV7-8 and J usage is TRBJ2-6, with TRBD2 as a possible D gene (5 bases). Germline V gene sequence: CDR1 SGHVS, CDR2 FQNEAQ. V gave up 1 base and J gave up 0 bases, with 7 bases separating them. The CDR3 extends over 16 amino acids. The CDR3 loop is CASSLVGSSGANVLTF. CDR3 nucleotide sequence: TGTGCCAGCAGCTTAGTAGGGAGCTCTGGGGCCAACGTCCTGACTTTC.

V gene TRBV9 combines with J gene TRBJ1-3; 7 bases fit TRBD1. Germline V gene data show CDR1 as SGDLS and CDR2 as YYNGEE. V dropped 4 bases and J dropped 3; count of bases not matched to a gene: 7. The CDR3 has 15 residues. As DNA, the CDR3 is TGTGCCAGCAGCCTACTACAGGGGAATGGAAACACCATATATTTT. Amino acids: CASSLLQGNGNTIYF.

V and J are TRBV19 and TRBJ2-1, with 12 nucleotides matching TRBD2. The germline gives CDR1 LNHDA, CDR2 SQIVND (reference sequence). J gave up 8 bases and V 4 bases, and 6 bases lay outside the gene matches. This CDR3 is 15 amino acids long. This chain's CDR3 is CASSTSSGGADEQFF. CDR3 sequence (DNA): TGTGCCAGTAGTACCTCTAGCGGGGGGGCAGATGAGCAGTTCTTC. Combining the CDR3 with reference TRBV19 and TRBJ2-1 gives the whole variable domain DGGITQSPKYLFRKEGQNVTLSCEQNLNHDAMYWYRQDPGQGLRLIYYSQIVNDFQKGDIAEGYSVSREKKESFPLTVTSAQKNPTAFYLCASSTSSGGADEQFFGPGTRLTVL.

The chain is built from TRBV2 and TRBJ2-3; D gene ambiguous. Germline CDR1 SNHLY, CDR2 FYNNEI. This CDR3 has 15 residues. Trimming took 7 bases from V and 2 from J, leaving 16 bases between them. The CDR3, as DNA: TGTGCCAGCAATAAGGGCCAAGCCAACACAGATACGCAGTATTTT. Its protein product is CASNKGQANTDTQYF. Variable domain in full (rest from reference TRBV2 and TRBJ2-3): EPEVTQTPSHQVTQMGQEVILRCVPISNHLYFYWYRQILGQKVEFLVSFYNNEISEKSEIFDDQFSVERPDGSNFTLKIRSTKLEDSAMYFCASNKGQANTDTQYFGPGTRLTVL.

V and J are TRBV7-9 and TRBJ2-1; D is uncertain. Germline V gives CDR1 SEHNR, CDR2 FQNEAQ (reference sequence). The CDR3 is 13 residues long. The V end was cut by 3 bases, the J end by 4 bases, with 7 bases between. The CDR3: CASSFVTYNEQFF. Here the CDR3 DNA reads TGTGCCAGCAGCTTTGTTACATACAATGAGCAGTTCTTC.

The rearrangement joins TRBV27 to TRBJ2-7, with D perhaps TRBD2 (5 bases). The CDR3 loop spans 11 amino acids. V was cut by 5 bases and J by 7 bases, with 9 bases left in between. Germline CDR1 and CDR2: MNHEY and SMNVEV (reference sequence). Here the CDR3 DNA reads TGTGCCAGCAGTCCTTCGGGAGAGCAGTACTTC. Its translation: CASSPSGEQYF.

The J gene is TRBJ2-1, the V gene TRBV10-1; 10 bases agree with TRBD2. The CDR3 contains 15 residues. Losses at the gene ends were 4 bases for V and 7 bases for J; bases not matched to a gene: 7. Germline CDR1 is WNHNN and CDR2 is SYGVQD (reference sequence). The CDR3 nucleotides are TGCGCCAGCAGTGTTCGGCTAGCGGGAGAAAATGAGCAGTTCTTC. It codes for CASSVRLAGENEQFF.

This clone has only one observation. The chain carries TRBV6-5 and TRBJ2-7, with no clear D. V lost 2 bases, J lost 5 bases, and 4 bases lay in between. Germline CDR1 reads MNHEY; CDR2 reads SVGAGI. The CDR3 runs to 11 residues. The CDR3 DNA is TGTGCCAGCAGTTACCGGGACGAGCAGTACTTC. Protein product: CASSYRDEQYF.

The chain joins TRBV4-2 to TRBJ1-4, with a tentative D call TRBD1 (5 bases). V dropped 4 bases and J dropped 2 bases, with 17 bases sitting between them. This CDR3 spans 17 amino acids. Germline V gives CDR1 LGHNA, CDR2 YNFKEQ. CDR3 in DNA: TGTGCCAGCAGCCTAATAATAGTGGGGGTTACTAATGAAAAACTGTTTTTT. It is translated as CASSLIIVGVTNEKLFF.

The chain recombines TRBV19 with TRBJ2-7; 8 nucleotides agree with TRBD1. J lost 7 bases, V lost 1 base, and 6 bases had no gene match. The CDR3 totals 14 residues. Per germline, CDR1 LNHDA and CDR2 SQIVND (reference sequence). CDR3 in amino acids: CASSIVPGGVEQYF. DNA of the CDR3: TGTGCCAGTAGTATAGTGCCAGGGGGCGTTGAGCAGTACTTC.

V gene TRBV6-5 combines with J gene TRBJ2-7; unclear D gene. CDR3 length: 15 residues. CDR1 is MNHEY, CDR2 SVGAGI, per germline. V lost 4 bases and J lost 1, with 14 bases in between. The CDR3: CASSLTRSLSYEQYF. CDR3 bases: TGTGCCAGCAGTTTAACCAGAAGCCTATCCTACGAGCAGTACTTC.

The rearrangement links TRBV4-2 to TRBJ1-2, with 8 bases lining up with TRBD1. This CDR3 contains 17 residues. From germline, CDR1 is LGHNA and CDR2 YNFKEQ. V dropped 3 bases and J dropped 5; count of bases not matched to a gene: 14. The CDR3 reads CASSQGPIQGAYYGYTF. The CDR3 nucleotides are TGTGCCAGCAGCCAGGGACCGATCCAGGGGGCATATTATGGCTACACCTTC.

This sequence joins TRBV7-2 and TRBJ2-7; TRBD1 might be the D (6 bases). CDR3 length: 14 amino acids. CDR1 SGHTA and CDR2 FQGNSA come from the germline V gene. Deletions cut 6 bases from V and 3 bases from J, with 15 bases between. The CDR3 spells CASRDSGVGYEQYF. CDR3 nucleotides: TGTGCCAGCAGGGACAGTGGTGTTGGCTACGAGCAGTACTTC.